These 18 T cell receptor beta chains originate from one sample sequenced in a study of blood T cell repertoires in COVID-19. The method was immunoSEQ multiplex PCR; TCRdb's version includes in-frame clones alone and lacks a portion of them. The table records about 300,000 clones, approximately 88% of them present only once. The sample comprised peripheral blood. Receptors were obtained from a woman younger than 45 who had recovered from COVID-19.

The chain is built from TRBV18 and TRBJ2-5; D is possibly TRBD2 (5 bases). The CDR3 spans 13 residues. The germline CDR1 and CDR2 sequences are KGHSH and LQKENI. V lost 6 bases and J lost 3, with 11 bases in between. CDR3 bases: TGTGCCAGCTCCCCCGGACTCAAAGAGACCCAGTACTTC. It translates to CASSPGLKETQYF.

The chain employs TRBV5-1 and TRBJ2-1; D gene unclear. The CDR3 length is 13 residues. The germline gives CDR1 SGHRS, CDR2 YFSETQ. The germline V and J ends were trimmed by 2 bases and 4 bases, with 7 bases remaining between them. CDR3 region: CASSLNAYNEQFF. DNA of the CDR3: TGCGCCAGCAGCTTAAATGCGTACAATGAGCAGTTCTTC.

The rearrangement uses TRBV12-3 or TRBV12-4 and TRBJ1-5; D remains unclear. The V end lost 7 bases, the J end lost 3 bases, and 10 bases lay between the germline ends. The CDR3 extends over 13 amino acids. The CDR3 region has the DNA TGTGCCAGCACCCCGAGGGTCAATCAGCCCCAGCATTTT. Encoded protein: CASTPRVNQPQHF.

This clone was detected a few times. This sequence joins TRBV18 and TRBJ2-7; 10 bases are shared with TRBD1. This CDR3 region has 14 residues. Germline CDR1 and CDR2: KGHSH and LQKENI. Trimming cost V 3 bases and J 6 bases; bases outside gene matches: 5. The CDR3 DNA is TGTGCCAGCTCACCCGGGACAGGGGACGCCGAGCAGTACTTC. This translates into CASSPGTGDAEQYF. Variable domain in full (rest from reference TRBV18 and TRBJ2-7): NAGVMQNPRHLVRRRGQEARLRCSPMKGHSHVYWYRQLPEEGLKFMVYLQKENIIDESGMPKERFSAEFPKEGPSILRIQQVVRGDSAAYFCASSPGTGDAEQYFGPGTRLTVT.

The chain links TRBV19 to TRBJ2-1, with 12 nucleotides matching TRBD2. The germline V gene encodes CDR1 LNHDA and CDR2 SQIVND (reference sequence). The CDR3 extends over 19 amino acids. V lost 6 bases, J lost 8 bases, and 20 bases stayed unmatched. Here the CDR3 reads CASSLGTSGSYHREDEQFF. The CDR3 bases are TGTGCCAGTAGCCTCGGGACTAGCGGGTCCTATCATAGGGAGGATGAGCAGTTCTTC.

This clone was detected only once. The DNA of the CDR3 is TGCAGCGTTGAATTCGTTGGGACAGTGAACACTGAAGCTTTCTTT. Translating gives CSVEFVGTVNTEAFF. V and J are TRBV29-1 and TRBJ1-1; TRBD1 matches at 7 bases. The CDR3 loop spans 15 amino acids. After removal of 2 bases from V and 0 bases from J, the junction contained 6 bases not matched to a gene. CDR1 is SQVTM, CDR2 ANQGSEA, per germline.

The CDR3 DNA sequence: TGTGCCAGCAGTTTATACGCGCGGGGCGTAGAGGGCTACACCTTC. This sequence encodes CASSLYARGVEGYTF. The gene calls are TRBV27 and TRBJ1-2; possible D gene TRBD1, 5 bases. Germline CDR1 and CDR2: MNHEY and SMNVEV (reference sequence). V was clipped by 1 base and J by 8 bases, with 17 bases between them. This CDR3 region has 15 residues.

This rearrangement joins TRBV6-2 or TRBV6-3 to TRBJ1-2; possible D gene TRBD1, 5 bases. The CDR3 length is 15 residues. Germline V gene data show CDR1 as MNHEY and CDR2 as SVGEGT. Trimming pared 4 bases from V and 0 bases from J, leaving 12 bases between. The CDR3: CASSSWGSSNYGYTF. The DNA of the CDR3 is TGTGCCAGCAGTTCCTGGGGCAGCTCTAACTATGGCTACACCTTC.

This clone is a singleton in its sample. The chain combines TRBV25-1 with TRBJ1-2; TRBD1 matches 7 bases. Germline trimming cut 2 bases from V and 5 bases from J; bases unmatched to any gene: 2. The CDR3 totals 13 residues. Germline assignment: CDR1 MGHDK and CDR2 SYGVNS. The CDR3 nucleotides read TGTGCCAGCAGTGAAACAGGGGTTTATGGCTACACCTTC. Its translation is CASSETGVYGYTF.

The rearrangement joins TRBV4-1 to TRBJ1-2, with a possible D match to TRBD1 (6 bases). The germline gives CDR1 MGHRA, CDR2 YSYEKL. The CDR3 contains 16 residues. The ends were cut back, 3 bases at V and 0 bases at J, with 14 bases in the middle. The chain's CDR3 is CASSHNLQGPNYGYTF. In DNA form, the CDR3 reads TGCGCCAGCAGCCACAACCTACAGGGACCTAACTATGGCTACACCTTC.

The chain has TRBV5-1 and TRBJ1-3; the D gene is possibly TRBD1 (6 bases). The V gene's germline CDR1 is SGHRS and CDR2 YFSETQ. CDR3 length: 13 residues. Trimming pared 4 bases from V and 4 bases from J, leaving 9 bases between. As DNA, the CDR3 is TGCGCCAGCAGCCGGGGGGCAGGAAACACCATATATTTT. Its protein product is CASSRGAGNTIYF. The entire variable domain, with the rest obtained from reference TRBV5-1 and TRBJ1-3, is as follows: KAGVTQTPRYLIKTRGQQVTLSCSPISGHRSVSWYQQTPGQGLQFLFEYFSETQRNKGNFPGRFSGRQFSNSRSEMNVSTLELGDSALYLCASSRGAGNTIYFGEGSWLTVV.

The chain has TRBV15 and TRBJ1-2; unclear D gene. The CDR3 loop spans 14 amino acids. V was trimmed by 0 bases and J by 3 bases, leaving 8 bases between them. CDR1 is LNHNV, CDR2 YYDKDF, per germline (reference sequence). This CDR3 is CATSRDITDYGYTF. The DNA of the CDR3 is TGTGCCACCAGCAGAGATATAACAGACTATGGCTACACCTTC.

DNA for the CDR3: TGTGCCAGCAGTGAAGAAGGGACTGGGCACTACGAGCAGTACTTC. The encoded protein is CASSEEGTGHYEQYF. This chain uses TRBV2 with TRBJ2-7, with a tentative D call TRBD2 (6 bases). The germline V gene has CDR1 SNHLY and CDR2 FYNNEI. Trimming removed 1 base from V and 3 bases from J, with 13 bases in between. CDR3 length equals 15 residues.

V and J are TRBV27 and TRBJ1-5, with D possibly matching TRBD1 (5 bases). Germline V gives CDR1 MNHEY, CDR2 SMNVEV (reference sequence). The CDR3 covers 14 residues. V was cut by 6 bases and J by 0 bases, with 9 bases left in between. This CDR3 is CASSLTASNQPQHF. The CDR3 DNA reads TGTGCCAGCAGCCTGACAGCTAGCAATCAGCCCCAGCATTTT.

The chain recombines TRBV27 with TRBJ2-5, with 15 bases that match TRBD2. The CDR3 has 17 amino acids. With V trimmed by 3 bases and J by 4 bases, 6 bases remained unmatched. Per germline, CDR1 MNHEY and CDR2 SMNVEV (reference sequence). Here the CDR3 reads CASSFVGTSGGIETQYF. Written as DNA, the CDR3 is TGTGCCAGCAGTTTTGTAGGGACTAGCGGGGGGATAGAGACCCAGTACTTC.

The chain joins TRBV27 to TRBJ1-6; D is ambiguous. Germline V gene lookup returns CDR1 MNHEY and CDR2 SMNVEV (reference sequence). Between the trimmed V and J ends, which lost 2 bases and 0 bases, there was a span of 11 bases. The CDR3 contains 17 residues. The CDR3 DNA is TGTGCCAGCAGTTTACTTCCCGTGAGCTCCTATAATTCACCCCTCCACTTT. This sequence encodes CASSLLPVSSYNSPLHF.

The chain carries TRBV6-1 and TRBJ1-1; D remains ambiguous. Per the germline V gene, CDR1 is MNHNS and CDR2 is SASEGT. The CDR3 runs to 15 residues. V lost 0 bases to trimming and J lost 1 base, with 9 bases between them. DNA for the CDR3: TGTGCCAGCAGTGAAGCCCCCGCGTGGAACACTGAAGCTTTCTTT. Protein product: CASSEAPAWNTEAFF.

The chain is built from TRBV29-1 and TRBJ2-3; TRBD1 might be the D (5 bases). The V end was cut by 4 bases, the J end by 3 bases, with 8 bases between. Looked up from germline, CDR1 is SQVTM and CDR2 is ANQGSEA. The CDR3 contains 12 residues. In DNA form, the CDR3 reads TGCAGCGTTGGCAGGGTTACAGATACGCAGTATTTT. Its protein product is CSVGRVTDTQYF.